This is a list of T cell receptor beta chains from one sample in a study of cytomegalovirus exposure and HLA in healthy donors. Sequenced by immunoSEQ multiplex PCR; TCRdb stores in-frame clones only, minus some. The sample consists of roughly 100,000 clones, around 84% of them appearing once. Input material: PBMCs. These receptors came from a human donor in good health. Both conserved end residues are part of each CDR3. The D gene is left open where the match is weak. The listing skips clone size in some rows; elsewhere it reads once, few, many or a size class.

D gene: .; J gene: TRBJ2-7; V gene: TRBV28; clone size: .; CDR3 DNA: TGTGCCAGCAGTTCGGGGTTTGTGAGCTCCTACGAGCAGTACTTC; CDR3 protein: CASSSGFVSSYEQYF
D gene: TRBD2; J gene: TRBJ2-2; V gene: TRBV7-2; clone size: few; CDR3 DNA: TGTGCCAGCAGGAGGAGGGGAGGGACGGAGAGCACCGGGGAGCTGTTTTTT; CDR3 protein: CASRRRGGTESTGELFF
D gene: TRBD1; J gene: TRBJ2-7; V gene: TRBV14; clone size: once; CDR3 DNA: TGTGCCAGCAGCCTGGGACAGGGCTCCTACGAGCAGTACTTC; CDR3 protein: CASSLGQGSYEQYF
D gene: TRBD1; J gene: TRBJ2-7; V gene: TRBV6-1; clone size: .; CDR3 DNA: TGTGCCAGCAGTGAGAGGTACAGGGGCGACGAGCAGTACTTC; CDR3 protein: CASSERYRGDEQYF
D gene: .; J gene: TRBJ1-2; V gene: TRBV6-5; clone size: .; CDR3 DNA: TGTGCCAGCAGTTACTCAGGGGAATACTATGGCTACACCTTC; CDR3 protein: CASSYSGEYYGYTF
D gene: TRBD1; J gene: TRBJ1-5; V gene: TRBV7-9; clone size: .; CDR3 DNA: TGTGCCAGCAGCCGACGACAGGGCCTTTATCAGCCCCAGCATTTT; CDR3 protein: CASSRRQGLYQPQHF
D gene: TRBD1; J gene: TRBJ1-1; V gene: TRBV7-3; clone size: .; CDR3 DNA: TGTGCCAGCAGCGAGGACAGGGGGAAAAACACTGAAGCTTTCTTT; CDR3 protein: CASSEDRGKNTEAFF
D gene: .; J gene: TRBJ1-1; V gene: TRBV15; clone size: .; CDR3 DNA: TGTGCCACCAGCCGAGGGAGGGACACTGAAGCTTTCTTT; CDR3 protein: CATSRGRDTEAFF
D gene: TRBD1; J gene: TRBJ1-3; V gene: TRBV19; clone size: .; CDR3 DNA: TGTGCCAGTAGACCGGGACAGTCCCTCGAAACTGGAAACACCATATATTTT; CDR3 protein: CASRPGQSLETGNTIYF
D gene: .; J gene: TRBJ1-1; V gene: TRBV5-1; clone size: .; CDR3 DNA: TGCGCCTCTCGCACCACAGGGAACACTGAAGCTTTCTTT; CDR3 protein: CASRTTGNTEAFF
D gene: .; J gene: TRBJ2-2; V gene: TRBV6-5; clone size: .; CDR3 DNA: TGTGCCAGCAGTTCGTTGACAGCGAACACCGGGGAGCTGTTTTTT; CDR3 protein: CASSSLTANTGELFF
D gene: TRBD1; J gene: TRBJ1-3; V gene: TRBV5-4; clone size: .; CDR3 DNA: TGTGCCAGCAGCTTGGTACAGGGGCAGGGGAGGAGAAACACCATATATTTT; CDR3 protein: CASSLVQGQGRRNTIYF
D gene: .; J gene: TRBJ2-2; V gene: TRBV19; clone size: .; CDR3 DNA: TGTGCCAGTAGTATTGTCAGGGTAACCGTTAGCACCGGGGAGCTGTTTTTT; CDR3 protein: CASSIVRVTVSTGELFF
D gene: TRBD1; J gene: TRBJ1-2; V gene: TRBV19; clone size: .; CDR3 DNA: TGTGCCAGTAGTCCGAGACAGGGACTTGGCTACACCTTC; CDR3 protein: CASSPRQGLGYTF
D gene: .; J gene: TRBJ1-1; V gene: TRBV18; clone size: .; CDR3 DNA: TGTGCCAGCTCGAATAGACAGAACACTGAAGCTTTCTTT; CDR3 protein: CASSNRQNTEAFF
D gene: TRBD1; J gene: TRBJ1-2; V gene: TRBV25-1; clone size: .; CDR3 DNA: TGTGCCAGCACTAAGACAGGGGTCTATGGCTACACCTTC; CDR3 protein: CASTKTGVYGYTF
D gene: .; J gene: TRBJ1-2; V gene: TRBV29-1; clone size: .; CDR3 DNA: TGCAGCGTTGAAGACCCAAGCACGAATGGCTACACCTTC; CDR3 protein: CSVEDPSTNGYTF
D gene: .; J gene: TRBJ2-5; V gene: TRBV19; clone size: .; CDR3 DNA: TGTGCCAGTAGTATGAGAGGAACTAGCTATGAGACCCAGTACTTC; CDR3 protein: CASSMRGTSYETQYF
D gene: .; J gene: TRBJ2-2; V gene: TRBV5-4; clone size: .; CDR3 DNA: TGTGCCAGCAGCCACACAGCGGGTCGGGAGCTGTTTTTT; CDR3 protein: CASSHTAGRELFF
D gene: .; J gene: TRBJ1-6; V gene: TRBV11-3; clone size: .; CDR3 DNA: TGTGCCAGCCCTGCGGGTGGCCTCCACTTT; CDR3 protein: CASPAGGLHF
D gene: .; J gene: TRBJ1-6; V gene: TRBV5-1; clone size: once; CDR3 DNA: TGCGCCAGCAGCTTGGGACAGGAATACAATTCACCCCTCCACTTT; CDR3 protein: CASSLGQEYNSPLHF
D gene: TRBD2; J gene: TRBJ2-3; V gene: TRBV18; clone size: .; CDR3 DNA: TGTGCCAGCTCACCACCGCGCGGGGGAGAAACCGAAACTAGCACAGATACGCAGTATTTT; CDR3 protein: CASSPPRGGETETSTDTQYF
D gene: .; J gene: TRBJ1-2; V gene: TRBV5-6; clone size: .; CDR3 DNA: TGTGCCAGCAGCTTGGCCAGGGTTGATGGCTACACCTTC; CDR3 protein: CASSLARVDGYTF
D gene: TRBD2; J gene: TRBJ2-1; V gene: TRBV19; clone size: .; CDR3 DNA: TGTGCCAGTAGTATGGCCAGCGGGAGGCTCAATGAGCAGTTCTTC; CDR3 protein: CASSMASGRLNEQFF
D gene: TRBD1; J gene: TRBJ1-3; V gene: TRBV18; clone size: .; CDR3 DNA: TGTGCCAGCTCACCAGAGACAGGGCAGAACACCATATATTTT; CDR3 protein: CASSPETGQNTIYF
D gene: TRBD1; J gene: TRBJ2-7; V gene: TRBV5-6; clone size: .; CDR3 DNA: TGTGCCAGCAGCTGGCGGGACAGGGGCCTCGACGAGCAGTACTTC; CDR3 protein: CASSWRDRGLDEQYF
D gene: TRBD1; J gene: TRBJ1-2; V gene: TRBV5-6; clone size: .; CDR3 DNA: TGTGCCAGCAGCTTGACGCGGGACCTGGGACAGCCTGGCTACACCTTC; CDR3 protein: CASSLTRDLGQPGYTF
D gene: TRBD2; J gene: TRBJ2-7; V gene: TRBV18; clone size: .; CDR3 DNA: TGTGCCAGCTCACCCTCGGCTAGCGGGGGGGCTAGTATACCCGAGCAGTACTTC; CDR3 protein: CASSPSASGGASIPEQYF
D gene: TRBD2; J gene: TRBJ2-2; V gene: TRBV29-1; clone size: .; CDR3 DNA: TGCAGCGTTAGCCCGGCTACTAGCGGGAGTGCCGGGGAGCTGTTTTTT; CDR3 protein: CSVSPATSGSAGELFF
D gene: .; J gene: TRBJ2-7; V gene: TRBV18; clone size: .; CDR3 DNA: TGTGCCAGCTCACCAACGGGAGCCCGCGGGTACGAGCAGTACTTC; CDR3 protein: CASSPTGARGYEQYF
D gene: TRBD1; J gene: TRBJ2-7; V gene: TRBV5-1; clone size: .; CDR3 DNA: TGCGCCAGTTCCGGGACAGGCCCCCTCGAGCAGTACTTC; CDR3 protein: CASSGTGPLEQYF
D gene: TRBD2; J gene: TRBJ2-7; V gene: TRBV7-9; clone size: .; CDR3 DNA: TGTGCCAGCAGCTCTACTAGCGGGTCTTCCTACGAGCAGTACTTC; CDR3 protein: CASSSTSGSSYEQYF
D gene: TRBD2; J gene: TRBJ2-2; V gene: TRBV2; clone size: .; CDR3 DNA: TGTGCCAGCCGCTATGCTAGCGGGAGGACGAACACCGGGGAGCTGTTTTTT; CDR3 protein: CASRYASGRTNTGELFF
D gene: .; J gene: TRBJ2-1; V gene: TRBV27; clone size: .; CDR3 DNA: TGTGCCAGCAGTTTGGGGCCGCGATCCTACAATGAGCAGTTCTTC; CDR3 protein: CASSLGPRSYNEQFF
D gene: TRBD2; J gene: TRBJ2-2; V gene: TRBV25-1; clone size: .; CDR3 DNA: TGTGCCAGCAGTGTTAGCGGGGCGAACACCGGGGAGCTGTTTTTT; CDR3 protein: CASSVSGANTGELFF
D gene: TRBD2; J gene: TRBJ2-1; V gene: TRBV7-9; clone size: .; CDR3 DNA: TGTGCCAGCAGTCATTTGACTAGCGGGGTGTACAATGAGCAGTTCTTC; CDR3 protein: CASSHLTSGVYNEQFF
D gene: TRBD2; J gene: TRBJ2-2; V gene: TRBV7-9; clone size: .; CDR3 DNA: TGTGCCAGCAGCCCCGGACTAGCGGGAGAGGTCACCGGGGAGCTGTTTTTT; CDR3 protein: CASSPGLAGEVTGELFF
D gene: .; J gene: TRBJ1-4; V gene: TRBV25-1; clone size: .; CDR3 DNA: TGTGCCAGCAGTGACGGGTTCGGTGAAAAACTGTTTTTT; CDR3 protein: CASSDGFGEKLFF
D gene: TRBD2; J gene: TRBJ2-3; V gene: TRBV19; clone size: .; CDR3 DNA: TGTGCCAGTAGTAGGGGGACTAGCGGAGCAGATACGCAGTATTTT; CDR3 protein: CASSRGTSGADTQYF
D gene: TRBD1; J gene: TRBJ2-1; V gene: TRBV29-1; clone size: .; CDR3 DNA: TGCAGCGCCTGGGGACAGGGGTACAATGAGCAGTTCTTC; CDR3 protein: CSAWGQGYNEQFF
D gene: .; J gene: TRBJ2-2; V gene: TRBV5-4; clone size: .; CDR3 DNA: TGTGCCAGCAGTTCATTGAGCCGGGGGGAGCTGTTTTTT; CDR3 protein: CASSSLSRGELFF
D gene: .; J gene: TRBJ1-1; V gene: TRBV2; clone size: few; CDR3 DNA: TGTGCCAGCAGTGCAGCCCTCGGGGGGGAGATCTTT; CDR3 protein: CASSAALGGEIF
D gene: TRBD2; J gene: TRBJ2-2; V gene: TRBV2; clone size: .; CDR3 DNA: TGTGCCAGCAGTTACACGGGAGGGGTCACCGGGGAGCTGTTTTTT; CDR3 protein: CASSYTGGVTGELFF
D gene: .; J gene: TRBJ2-3; V gene: TRBV27; clone size: .; CDR3 DNA: TGTGCCAGCAGTTCAGGGGGTCTAGCGGGTCCCTATGATACGCAGTATTTT; CDR3 protein: CASSSGGLAGPYDTQYF
D gene: TRBD1; J gene: TRBJ2-7; V gene: TRBV19; clone size: .; CDR3 DNA: TGTGCCAGGAGACAGGGGAGGTACGAGCAGTACTTC; CDR3 protein: CARRQGRYEQYF
D gene: TRBD1; J gene: TRBJ1-5; V gene: TRBV4-3; clone size: .; CDR3 DNA: TGCGCCAGCAGCCAAGGGCAAGACAGGGAAAGGAGTCAGCCCCAGCATTTT; CDR3 protein: CASSQGQDRERSQPQHF
D gene: .; J gene: TRBJ2-7; V gene: TRBV5-5; clone size: once; CDR3 DNA: TGTGCCAGCAGCTTCTTCCTGGGGGTAGCGGCCGCCTACGAGCAGTACTTC; CDR3 protein: CASSFFLGVAAAYEQYF
D gene: TRBD1; J gene: TRBJ1-3; V gene: TRBV5-4; clone size: .; CDR3 DNA: TGTGCCAGCAGCTCCGGGACAGGGGCGTCTGGAAACACCATATATTTT; CDR3 protein: CASSSGTGASGNTIYF
D gene: TRBD2; J gene: TRBJ2-1; V gene: TRBV10-2; clone size: .; CDR3 DNA: TGCGCCAGCAGACTCGGCGGGGGGGAGTACAATGAGCAGTTCTTC; CDR3 protein: CASRLGGGEYNEQFF
D gene: .; J gene: TRBJ1-1; V gene: TRBV29-1; clone size: .; CDR3 DNA: TGCAGCGTTAGTCAGGGTCCGAGCACTGAAGCTTTCTTT; CDR3 protein: CSVSQGPSTEAFF
D gene: .; J gene: TRBJ2-3; V gene: TRBV7-2; clone size: .; CDR3 DNA: TGTGCCAGCAGCCGAGTAGGGGGTATAAGCACAGATACGCAGTATTTT; CDR3 protein: CASSRVGGISTDTQYF
D gene: TRBD1; J gene: TRBJ2-7; V gene: TRBV5-6; clone size: .; CDR3 DNA: TGTGCCAGCAGCTGGGACAGGAACTACGAGCAGTACTTC; CDR3 protein: CASSWDRNYEQYF
D gene: .; J gene: TRBJ2-7; V gene: TRBV5-1; clone size: .; CDR3 DNA: TGCGCCAGCAGCTTCCGGGATGAGCAGTACTTC; CDR3 protein: CASSFRDEQYF
D gene: .; J gene: TRBJ1-5; V gene: TRBV2; clone size: .; CDR3 DNA: TGTGCCAGCAGTGAAGACAGGCTGCTGAATCAGCCCCAGCATTTT; CDR3 protein: CASSEDRLLNQPQHF